Following are 27 T cell receptor beta chains from one sample sequenced in a study of Graves' ophthalmopathy and Graves' hyperthyroidism. Amplification from RNA transcripts yielded the TCR beta CDR3 regions. Scientists carried out first-round RT-PCR using HTBI primers and then a second-round multiplex PCR. From the multiplex PCR reads, TCRdb called clonotypes with MiXCR, one entry per CDR3 protein. The top ten hold approximately 12% of the sample, which has around 1.1 million distinct CDR3 sequences, approximately 35% seen once. The source material was peripheral blood or thyroid tissue (not recorded which). Source of these receptors: an adult man with Graves' hyperthyroidism.

This clonotype was recorded many times. This chain links TRBV29-1 with TRBJ2-2; D gene ambiguous. This CDR3 contains 12 residues. The V end lost 4 bases, the J end lost 4 bases, and 7 bases lay between the germline ends. The germline V gene encodes CDR1 SQVTM and CDR2 ANQGSEA. In DNA form, the CDR3 reads TGCAGCGTTGTAGAGGTCACCGGGGAGCTGTTTTTT. This translates into CSVVEVTGELFF.

This clonotype was recorded at least ten times. This chain joins TRBV6-5 and TRBJ1-1, with 8 positions matching TRBD1. Germline CDR1 MNHEY, CDR2 SVGAGI. V lost 2 bases to trimming and J lost 11 bases; unmatched junction nucleotides: 7. CDR3 length: 13 residues. CDR3 DNA: TGTGCCAGCAGTTACGGGACAGGATCGGTGGCTTTCTTT. Translating it yields CASSYGTGSVAFF.

This clonotype was seen more than once but under ten times. V usage is TRBV20-1 and J usage is TRBJ1-5; tentative D call: TRBD1 (6 bases). V was cut by 3 bases and J by 0 bases, with 18 bases left in between. This CDR3 comprises 17 residues. CDR1 and CDR2 (germline): DFQATT, SNEGSKA (reference sequence). CDR3 protein: CSASSGTQENSNQPQHF. The CDR3 DNA sequence: TGCAGTGCTAGCTCGGGGACACAGGAGAATAGCAATCAGCCCCAGCATTTT.

Concerning this clonotype: At one of its ends the junction is not consistent with the germline gene, which may arise from a read error. The chain combines TRBV10-3 with TRBJ1-1, with TRBD1 matching over 7 bases. Germline V gene data show CDR1 as ENHRY and CDR2 as SYGVKD. The CDR3 runs 15 residues. In nucleotides, the CDR3 is TGTGCCAGCAGTGGTAGACAGGGTACGAACACTGAAGCTTTCTTT. Protein: CASSGRQGTNTEAFF.

This clonotype was observed at least ten times. This chain connects TRBV7-9 to TRBJ2-7; D is possibly TRBD1 (6 bases). Looked up from germline, CDR1 is SEHNR and CDR2 is FQNEAQ (reference sequence). Trimming removed 5 bases at V and 0 bases at J, with 20 bases between. CDR3 length: 17 amino acids. CDR3 DNA sequence: TGTGCCAGCAGCCCAAGGGGGTTCGGGGCCGTCTCCTACGAGCAGTACTTC. Its translation is CASSPRGFGAVSYEQYF.

This clonotype was seen more than once but under ten times. This chain uses TRBV6-5 with TRBJ2-7; D gene uncertain. Germline loops: CDR1 MNHEY, CDR2 SVGAGI. CDR3 length: 15 amino acids. Deletions cut 0 bases from V and 3 bases from J, with 12 bases between. The DNA of the CDR3 is TGTGCCAGCAGTTACTCACGGACGGCCAACTACGAGCAGTACTTC. Amino acid sequence: CASSYSRTANYEQYF.

The chain carries TRBV10-3 and TRBJ2-5, with D perhaps assigned TRBD1 or TRBD2 (5 bases each). The CDR3 spans 14 residues. Germline CDR1 and CDR2: ENHRY and SYGVKD. Trimming removed 4 bases from V and 5 bases from J, with 14 bases in between. The CDR3 nucleotides read TGTGCCATCAGTGGACCCGGGGCCAGGGAGACCCAGTACTTC. It codes for CAISGPGARETQYF.

A note on this clonotype: At one end, the junction sequence differs from germline, possibly due to a read error. The V and J genes are TRBV2 and TRBJ1-4; 8 bases agree with TRBD1. This CDR3 has 16 residues. Germline V gene sequence: CDR1 SNHLY, CDR2 FYNNEI. CDR3 in amino acids: CAGSLDRGTTNEKLFF. CDR3 sequence (DNA): TGTGCCGGCAGTCTCGACAGGGGAACAACTAATGAAAAACTGTTTTTT.

As concerns this clonotype: Given a much more abundant clone one base away, this may be a read error. This chain connects TRBV10-3 to TRBJ1-3; 11 bases agree with TRBD1. Germline values: CDR1 ENHRY, CDR2 SYGVKD. V shed 6 bases, J shed 2 bases, and the junction held 3 bases outside the gene matches. This CDR3 has 15 amino acids. CDR3 amino acids: CAISPGQGAGNTIYF. The CDR3 coding sequence is TGTGCCATCAGCCCGGGACAGGGGGCTGGAAACACCATATATTTT.

This clonotype was counted at least ten times. V and J are TRBV5-5 and TRBJ2-2, with a possible D match to TRBD2 (5 bases). Trimming cost V 4 bases and J 8 bases, with 12 bases left between them. Per germline, CDR1 SGHKS and CDR2 YYEKEE (reference sequence). The CDR3 sequence is 13 residues long. In nucleotides, the CDR3 is TGTGCCAGCAGCCCCGGGATTGAGGGGGAGCTGTTTTTT. This codes for CASSPGIEGELFF.

The rearrangement uses TRBV29-1 and TRBJ2-7; 10 nucleotides line up with TRBD1. Germline CDR1 reads SQVTM; CDR2 reads ANQGSEA. V lost 6 bases, J lost 2 bases, and 7 bases stayed unmatched. This CDR3 spans 14 amino acids. This chain's CDR3 is CSVWTGGRTYEQYF. Written as DNA, the CDR3 is TGCAGCGTCTGGACAGGGGGTCGAACCTACGAGCAGTACTTC.

The genes are TRBV15 and TRBJ1-1; TRBD1 might be the D (5 bases). The CDR3 contains 15 residues. V lost 5 bases, J lost 7 bases, and 20 bases lay in between. Germline CDR1 is LNHNV and CDR2 is YYDKDF (reference sequence). The CDR3 coding sequence is TGTGCCACCAGCCTAGTTTTCCGGGACGGCAATGAAGCTTTCTTT. Protein product: CATSLVFRDGNEAFF.

This clonotype has a count of ten or more. The J gene is TRBJ1-3, the V gene TRBV7-9; D call uncertain. Germline V gene lookup returns CDR1 SEHNR and CDR2 FQNEAQ (reference sequence). The CDR3 sequence is 14 residues long. Trimming took off 6 bases at V and 0 bases at J, with 9 bases between the two ends. The CDR3 loop is CASRSPSSGNTIYF. The DNA of the CDR3 is TGTGCCAGCAGGTCTCCGAGCTCTGGAAACACCATATATTTT.

The V call is TRBV15, the J call TRBJ1-5, with D tentatively TRBD1 (5 bases). The CDR3 sequence is 15 residues long. V was trimmed by 0 bases and J by 4 bases, leaving 10 bases between them. Germline V gene lookup returns CDR1 LNHNV and CDR2 YYDKDF (reference sequence). The CDR3 coding sequence is TGTGCCACCAGCAGAGAAGGCAGGGATAATCAGCCCCAGCATTTT. This translates into CATSREGRDNQPQHF.

There are a few counts of this clonotype. A much more abundant neighbour one base away suggests this may be a read error. The genes are TRBV6-6 and TRBJ1-1, with 7 bases aligning to TRBD1. CDR3 length equals 12 residues. Looked up from germline, CDR1 is MNHNY and CDR2 is SVGAGI (reference sequence). Here the CDR3 reads CASSQGGSIHNF. The CDR3 nucleotides are TGTGCCAGCAGTCAGGGGGGCAGCATCCACAACTTT.

CDR3 coding DNA: TGTGCCAGCAGAACGGGACTAGCGGCCTACGAGCAGTACTTC. Translating it yields CASRTGLAAYEQYF. This rearrangement joins TRBV7-8 to TRBJ2-7; 11 nucleotides agree with TRBD2. The germline CDR1 and CDR2 sequences are SGHVS and FQNEAQ. CDR3 size: 14 residues. The trim removed 6 bases at V and 2 bases at J, leaving 3 bases unmatched.

The sample holds many counts of this clonotype. The rearrangement uses TRBV6-6 and TRBJ1-2, with a tentative D call TRBD1 (5 bases). Germline CDR1 and CDR2: MNHNY and SVGAGI (reference sequence). With 6 bases removed from V and 4 bases from J, the gap between germline ends came to 9 bases. CDR3 length: 12 amino acids. The CDR3 coding sequence is TGTGCCAGCAGCAGGGAGGGCTATGGCTACACCTTC. Translating gives CASSREGYGYTF.

This clonotype was counted between two and nine times. The V gene is TRBV5-6, the J gene TRBJ2-5; D perhaps matches TRBD2 (6 bases). Trimming pared 0 bases from V and 6 bases from J, leaving 15 bases between. Per germline, CDR1 SGHDT and CDR2 YYEEEE. This CDR3 has 15 residues. The CDR3 DNA sequence: TGTGCCAGCAGCTTGGAGGGGTCGGGGGTGCAGACCCAGTACTTC. Its protein product is CASSLEGSGVQTQYF.

The sample holds many counts of this clonotype. The V and J genes are TRBV5-4 and TRBJ2-7, with D possibly matching TRBD1 (6 bases). CDR3 size: 13 residues. Trimming removed 3 bases at V and 5 bases at J, with 12 bases between. The germline V gene encodes CDR1 SGHNT and CDR2 YYREEE (reference sequence). The chain's CDR3 is CASSSAQGNEQYF. As DNA, the CDR3 is TGTGCCAGCAGCTCCGCCCAGGGGAACGAGCAGTACTTC.

Points on this clonotype: One end of the junction varies from germline; a read error may be responsible. J is TRBJ2-2 and V is TRBV29-1; 9 nucleotides agree with TRBD2. The CDR3 loop spans 15 amino acids. Germline V gene data show CDR1 as SQVTM and CDR2 as ANQGSEA. Written as DNA, the CDR3 is TGCAGCGTTGACATAGCGGGGGTGGGTTACAATGAGCAGTTCTTT. It is translated as CSVDIAGVGYNEQFF.

This clonotype was observed many times. The chain uses TRBV14 and TRBJ1-2; perhaps TRBD1 as D (5 bases). This CDR3 spans 12 amino acids. V dropped 4 bases and J dropped 4 bases, with 7 bases sitting between them. Germline V gives CDR1 SGHDN, CDR2 FVKESK. Written as DNA, the CDR3 is TGTGCCAGCAGCCCGGGACTCTATGGCTACACCTTC. The encoded protein is CASSPGLYGYTF.

At least ten counts were recorded for this clonotype. The chain employs TRBV5-5 and TRBJ2-7, with TRBD1 matching 8 bases. Germline assignment: CDR1 SGHKS and CDR2 YYEKEE (reference sequence). The CDR3 length is 14 residues. V dropped 2 bases and J dropped 7; count of bases not matched to a gene: 8. This CDR3 is CASSFGQGAQEQYF. As DNA, the CDR3 is TGTGCCAGCAGCTTTGGCCAGGGGGCACAGGAGCAGTACTTC.

The chain employs TRBV29-1 and TRBJ2-5; D is uncertain. The length of the CDR3 is 11 residues. The germline V gene has CDR1 SQVTM and CDR2 ANQGSEA. The V end was cut by 7 bases, the J end by 5 bases, with 11 bases between. This CDR3 is CSDGQLETQYF. CDR3 DNA: TGCAGCGATGGCCAGTTGGAGACCCAGTACTTC.

This clonotype was counted at least ten times. The chain combines TRBV7-9 with TRBJ1-2; D might be TRBD1 (6 bases). Trimming cost V 3 bases and J 4 bases, with 9 bases left between them. The CDR3 spans 13 residues. Germline V CDR1 and CDR2: SEHNR, FQNEAQ (reference sequence). For the CDR3, the DNA is TGTGCCAGCAGCTTTCCGGACAGCTATGGCTACACCTTC. As protein: CASSFPDSYGYTF.

This clonotype was seen ten or more times. This sequence joins TRBV7-2 and TRBJ1-6; D unclear. Germline V gene lookup returns CDR1 SGHTA and CDR2 FQGNSA. Trimming left V 6 bases short and J 7 bases short, with 16 bases between. The CDR3 runs 15 residues. The CDR3 sequence: CASSFEGEWNSPLHF. The DNA of the CDR3 is TGTGCCAGCAGTTTCGAGGGAGAATGGAATTCACCCCTCCACTTT.

This clonotype was seen more than once but under ten times. The CDR3 protein is CASSVRGSEQYF. DNA of the CDR3: TGTGCCAGTAGTGTCAGGGGATCCGAGCAGTACTTC. V gene TRBV19 combines with J gene TRBJ2-7, with a weak D call TRBD1 (6 bases). CDR1 and CDR2 (germline): LNHDA, SQIVND (reference sequence). The CDR3 contains 12 residues. V gave up 5 bases and J gave up 6 bases, with 11 bases separating them.

The V call is TRBV7-9, the J call TRBJ2-5, with 13 bases that match TRBD2. This CDR3 spans 17 amino acids. Trimming removed 5 bases from V and 0 bases from J; junction bases left unmatched: 6. Germline assignment: CDR1 SEHNR and CDR2 FQNEAQ (reference sequence). As DNA, the CDR3 is TGTGCCAGCAGCCCTCTACTAGCGGGGGGGAACCAAGAGACCCAGTACTTC. This gives the protein CASSPLLAGGNQETQYF.